This T cell receptor beta chain was recorded in a study of blood T cells in healthy people across ages. This clonotype appeared a few times. Germline V gene lookup returns CDR1 SGDLS and CDR2 YYNGEE. V was cut by 3 bases and J by 2 bases, with 8 bases left in between. CDR3 length equals 13 residues. Next came a second PCR, run for roughly 6 to 11 cycles, which used a sample-barcoded 5' primer along with a J-beta primer mix. TCRdb redid the calling of the 5' RACE reads with MiXCR, one entry per CDR3 protein. The table records 1.5 million to 2 million distinct CDR3 sequences, approximately 40% of them present only once.

The sequenced sample consisted of blood. The TCR was taken from a human donor in good health. The V and J genes are TRBV9 and TRBJ1-1, with D perhaps TRBD1 (5 bases). The chain's CDR3 is CASSGGINTEAFF. As DNA, the CDR3 is TGTGCCAGCAGCGGGGGGATTAACACTGAAGCTTTCTTT.